Presented here are 5 T cell receptor beta chains from one specimen sequenced in a study of T-cell memory formation after mild COVID-19. TCRdb recomputed calls from the 5' RACE reads with MiXCR, one row per CDR3 protein. The data contain some 440,000 distinct CDR3 sequences, roughly 25% of them seen just once; the ten biggest clones take up around 13%. Sequenced material: PBMCs or a T cell subset sorted from them (not recorded which). These receptors were collected from an adult woman who had mild COVID-19 (a few samples of this study predate the infection). Cell type and time point are not known.

The chain carries TRBV11-2 and TRBJ2-5, with D tentatively TRBD2 (5 bases). Trimming pared 1 base from V and 3 bases from J, leaving 9 bases between. CDR1 SGHAT and CDR2 FQNNGV come from the germline V gene. The CDR3 loop spans 14 amino acids. CDR3 region: CASSLGAEKETQYF. CDR3 coding DNA: TGTGCCAGCAGCTTAGGAGCGGAGAAAGAGACCCAGTACTTC.

The chain has TRBV18 and TRBJ1-2; D gene ambiguous. CDR3 size: 14 residues. The ends were cut back, 2 bases at V and 4 bases at J, with 11 bases in the middle. The germline gives CDR1 KGHSH, CDR2 LQKENI. The CDR3 DNA sequence: TGTGCCAGCTCACCAGACACCGCGAGCTATGGCTACACCTTC. As protein: CASSPDTASYGYTF.

V and J are TRBV30 and TRBJ1-5, with 9 bases identical to TRBD1. The CDR3 extends over 19 amino acids. In germline, CDR1 is GTSNPN, CDR2 SVGIG (reference sequence). The trim removed 2 bases at V and 1 base at J, leaving 15 bases unmatched. CDR3 sequence (DNA): TGTGCCTGGAGTCGTGCCCCGGGGACAGGGTTTTCGAGCAATCAGCCCCAGCATTTT. It encodes CAWSRAPGTGFSSNQPQHF. The variable domain in full, with the rest retrieved from reference TRBV30 and TRBJ1-5, is SQTIHQWPATLVQPVGSPLSLECTVEGTSNPNLYWYRQAAGRGLQLLFYSVGIGQISSEVPQNLSASRPQDRQFILSSKKLLLSDSGFYLCAWSRAPGTGFSSNQPQHFGDGTRLSIL.

This clonotype has just a few counts. The chain is built from TRBV3-1 and TRBJ2-1, with 9 bases aligning to TRBD2. This CDR3 contains 14 residues. Per the germline V gene, CDR1 is LGHDT and CDR2 is YNNKEL (reference sequence). V shed 5 bases, J shed 4 bases, and the junction held 3 bases outside the gene matches. CDR3 loop: CASSTTSGYNEQFF. The CDR3 nucleotides read TGTGCCAGCAGCACGACTAGCGGATACAATGAGCAGTTCTTC.

This sequence joins TRBV7-2 and TRBJ2-1; TRBD1 aligns across 9 bases. The CDR3 has 15 amino acids. Germline V gene sequence: CDR1 SGHTA, CDR2 FQGNSA. J gave up 6 bases and V 3 bases, and 6 bases lay outside the gene matches. CDR3 sequence: CASSLSGTGFNEQFF. The DNA for the CDR3 is TGTGCCAGCAGCTTGTCCGGGACAGGGTTCAATGAGCAGTTCTTC.